This T cell receptor beta chain was observed in a study of CD8 T cells in ankylosing spondylitis. Study-wide findings and caveats: A CD8+ phenotype characterized the disease-linked clones, which were relatively rare in peripheral blood. Prior work had noted some motif variants in reactive arthritis blood and synovial fluid. Ankylosing spondylitis blood appeared to be characterized by a TCR beta motif of eight highly homologous variants.

TCR beta libraries were made by quantitative 5'-RACE with molecular barcodes. One entry per CDR3 protein, called by TCRdb with MiXCR from the 5' RACE reads. There are about 540,000 distinct CDR3 sequences in the sample; 9.5% to 15% occur only once, and almost 7% lies in the top ten. In regard to this clonotype: Its cognate antigen is unknown.

Trimming removed 4 bases at V and 0 bases at J, with 19 bases between. CDR1 is SQVTM, CDR2 ANQGSEA, per germline. The CDR3 is made up of 16 amino acids. The sequenced sample was blood, either unsorted or a sorted T cell fraction (not recorded which). This clonotype was sampled from a male donor with ankylosing spondylitis. The chain joins TRBV29-1 to TRBJ2-7; no clear D. The CDR3 here is CSVVGSSWTSSYEQYF. CDR3 in DNA: TGCAGCGTTGTGGGCAGCTCCTGGACCAGCTCCTACGAGCAGTACTTC.